Sequencing of this T cell receptor (beta chain) was carried out in a study of T-cell reconstitution after alpha-beta-depleted transplantation in children. The germline gives CDR1 SEHNR, CDR2 FQNEAQ (reference sequence). V was clipped by 5 bases and J by 5 bases, with 7 bases between them. The CDR3 is 12 residues long. This clonotype was seen ten or more times. Its antigen is not known. Study outcomes and limitations: TCRbeta diversity was high at day 60 in some patients (a result of surviving recipient T cells and thymic progenitors). Newly produced T cells mostly provided counts and TCRbeta diversity after one year, as hyperexpanded clones declined. Several hundred expanded graft clones reportedly were the source of alpha-beta T cells about two months after transplant.

A library of TCRbeta sequences, prepared with unique molecular identifiers, was generated. MiXCR, applied by TCRdb to the PCR reads, yields one record per CDR3 protein. This table holds 670,000 or so distinct CDR3 sequences, about an eighth found once. The V call is TRBV7-9, the J call TRBJ1-5; D remains ambiguous. Sequences were derived from PBMCs, sampled before TCRalphabeta/CD19-depleted stem cell transplant. This receptor was taken from a girl aged 2 to 9 with congenital amegakaryocytic thrombocytopenia, due to receive a stem cell transplant. The CDR3 is CASSPGDQPQHF. In DNA, the CDR3 is TGTGCCAGCAGCCCTGGGGATCAGCCCCAGCATTTT.